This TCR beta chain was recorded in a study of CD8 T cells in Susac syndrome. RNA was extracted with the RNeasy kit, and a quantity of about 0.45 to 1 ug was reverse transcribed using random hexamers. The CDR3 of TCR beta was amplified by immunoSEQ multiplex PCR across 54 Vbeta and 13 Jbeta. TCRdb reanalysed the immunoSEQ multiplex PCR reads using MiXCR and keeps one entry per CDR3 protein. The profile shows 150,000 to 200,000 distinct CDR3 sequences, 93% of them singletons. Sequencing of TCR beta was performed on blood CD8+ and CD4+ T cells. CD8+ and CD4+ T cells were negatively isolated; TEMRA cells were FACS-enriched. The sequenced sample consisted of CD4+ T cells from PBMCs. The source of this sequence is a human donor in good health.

CDR3 bases: TGTGCCAGCTCACTTGACTTCAACACCGGGGAGCTGTTTTTT. Its protein product is CASSLDFNTGELFF. The chain carries TRBV18 and TRBJ2-2; D is unclear. The ends were cut back, 4 bases at V and 2 bases at J, with 8 bases in the middle. This CDR3 region has 14 residues. CDR1 is KGHSH and CDR2 is LQKENI in the germline V gene.